The 27 T cell receptor beta chains below were found in one sample sequenced in a study of blood T cell repertoires in COVID-19. The table came from immunoSEQ multiplex PCR; TCRdb's copy has only in-frame clones and leaves some out. The sample records about 220,000 clones, about 84% being singletons. Sequences were obtained from peripheral blood. Source of these receptors: a human donor in a cohort sampled during active COVID-19.

The chain links TRBV19 to TRBJ1-1; D is undetermined. The CDR3 length is 11 residues. V lost 9 bases, J lost 1 base, and 6 bases lay in between. CDR1 and CDR2 from the germline V gene are LNHDA and SQIVND (reference sequence). This chain's CDR3 is CASARNTEAFF. DNA for the CDR3: TGTGCCAGCGCCAGGAACACTGAAGCTTTCTTT. Full variable domain (remainder filled in from reference TRBV19 and TRBJ1-1): DGGITQSPKYLFRKEGQNVTLSCEQNLNHDAMYWYRQDPGQGLRLIYYSQIVNDFQKGDIAEGYSVSREKKESFPLTVTSAQKNPTAFYLCASARNTEAFFGQGTRLTVV.

The chain is built from TRBV18 and TRBJ1-1, with D uncertain. This CDR3 contains 13 residues. Per germline, CDR1 KGHSH and CDR2 LQKENI. Trimming removed 3 bases at V and 3 bases at J, with 8 bases between. The CDR3: CASSPPSDTEAFF. The CDR3 bases are TGTGCCAGCTCACCCCCCTCTGACACTGAAGCTTTCTTT. Based on the CDR3 plus reference TRBV18 and TRBJ1-1, the full variable domain is NAGVMQNPRHLVRRRGQEARLRCSPMKGHSHVYWYRQLPEEGLKFMVYLQKENIIDESGMPKERFSAEFPKEGPSILRIQQVVRGDSAAYFCASSPPSDTEAFFGQGTRLTVV.

The rearrangement joins TRBV7-3 to TRBJ2-2, with 7 bases identical to TRBD1. J gave up 0 bases and V 0 bases, and 1 base lay outside the gene matches. Germline CDR1 is SGHTA and CDR2 is FQGTGA. The CDR3 has 16 residues. The CDR3 DNA reads as TGTGCCAGCAGCTTAACAGGACAGGCGAACACCGGGGAGCTGTTTTTT. Protein product: CASSLTGQANTGELFF.

V is TRBV9 and J is TRBJ2-7; TRBD2 agrees at 7 bases. Germline V gene sequence: CDR1 SGDLS, CDR2 YYNGEE. V was clipped by 5 bases and J by 7 bases; unmatched bases: 15. The CDR3 has 15 amino acids. The CDR3 nucleotides read TGTGCCAGCAGTCCTCGTCTAGCGGCTTCGGGGGAGCAGTACTTC. It codes for CASSPRLAASGEQYF.

This sequence joins TRBV3-1 (or the pseudogene TRBV3-2) and TRBJ2-2; 11 bases are a match to TRBD2. Germline assignment: CDR1 LGHDT and CDR2 YNNKEL (reference sequence). This CDR3 is built from 15 residues. The V gene end was trimmed by 6 bases and the J gene end by 5 bases; junction bases not matched to a gene: 5. CDR3 amino acids: CASRLTSGITGELFF. For the CDR3, the DNA is TGTGCCAGCAGGCTGACTAGCGGGATTACCGGGGAGCTGTTTTTT.

The chain carries TRBV5-1 and TRBJ1-2; 8 bases agree with TRBD1. CDR1 and CDR2 from the germline V gene are SGHRS and YFSETQ. The ends lost 1 base at V and 2 bases at J; junction bases unmatched: 7. The CDR3 sequence is 16 residues long. CDR3 nucleotides: TGCGCCAGCAGCTTGCATCTAAGACAGGGGAACTATGGCTACACCTTC. Encoded protein: CASSLHLRQGNYGYTF.

This clone came up once. The V call is TRBV11-2, the J call TRBJ1-1; 9 nucleotides align to TRBD1. J lost 9 bases, V lost 5 bases, and 10 bases had no gene match. Germline values: CDR1 SGHAT, CDR2 FQNNGV. There are 14 residues in the CDR3. The CDR3 DNA is TGTGCCAGCAGCCCAAGGACAGGGGATGCCCAAGCTTTCTTT. The encoded protein is CASSPRTGDAQAFF.

This clone was seen only a few times. The rearrangement joins TRBV28 to TRBJ1-6; D not certain. CDR1 and CDR2 from the germline V gene are MDHEN and SYDVKM. This CDR3 comprises 15 residues. Deletions cut 6 bases from V and 3 bases from J, with 12 bases between. In DNA, the CDR3 is TGTGCCAGCAGCCCCGGAGGCCACTATAATTCACCCCTCCACTTT. This encodes CASSPGGHYNSPLHF.

The chain has TRBV3-1 (or the pseudogene TRBV3-2) and TRBJ1-2, with TRBD1 identical over 8 bases. V was clipped by 0 bases and J by 8 bases; unmatched bases: 8. The CDR3 runs 15 residues. Germline values: CDR1 LGHDT, CDR2 YNNKEL (reference sequence). The CDR3 sequence is CASSQDYTGGEGYTF. The CDR3 coding sequence is TGTGCCAGCAGCCAAGACTATACAGGGGGAGAAGGCTACACCTTC.

The CDR3 nucleotides read TGTGCCACCAGCAGAGATCCCACGGGCGGGGAGCTGTTTTTT. Translated: CATSRDPTGGELFF. The rearrangement uses TRBV15 and TRBJ2-2; no reliable D call. Germline CDR1 and CDR2: LNHNV and YYDKDF (reference sequence). This CDR3 is built from 14 residues. V was cut by 0 bases and J by 7 bases, with 9 bases left in between.

This clone was detected once. The chain carries TRBV11-1 and TRBJ2-5, with D possibly being TRBD2 (5 bases). Germline V CDR1 and CDR2: SGHAT, FQDESV (reference sequence). The CDR3 has 13 residues. Between the trimmed V and J ends, which lost 5 bases and 7 bases, there was a span of 14 bases. The CDR3 nucleotides are TGTGCCAGCAGCCCACGACTATCCGGGACCCAGTACTTC. It translates to CASSPRLSGTQYF.

The chain recombines TRBV11-2 with TRBJ2-7; 11 nucleotides match TRBD2. Germline assignment: CDR1 SGHAT and CDR2 FQNNGV. Trimming cost V 5 bases and J 3 bases; bases outside gene matches: 6. CDR3 length: 15 residues. The CDR3 loop is CASSLGLAVFYEQYF. In DNA, the CDR3 is TGTGCCAGCAGCCTGGGACTAGCGGTTTTCTACGAGCAGTACTTC.

The V and J genes are TRBV14 and TRBJ2-2; D possibly corresponds to TRBD1 (6 bases). Trimming took off 2 bases at V and 1 base at J, with 8 bases between the two ends. From germline, CDR1 is SGHDN and CDR2 FVKESK. This CDR3 spans 15 amino acids. In nucleotides, the CDR3 is TGTGCCAGCAGCCAAACAGGGAAGAACACCGGGGAGCTGTTTTTT. Translation: CASSQTGKNTGELFF.

This chain joins TRBV6-6 and TRBJ2-7, with 9 bases aligning to TRBD2. This CDR3 comprises 15 residues. Trimming took 2 bases from V and 5 from J; bases not matched to a gene: 7. Germline V CDR1 and CDR2: MNHNY, SVGAGI (reference sequence). The CDR3 nucleotides are TGTGCCAGCAGTTACGAAGCTAGCGGGACCCACGAGCAGTACTTC. It yields the protein CASSYEASGTHEQYF.

The rearrangement links TRBV28 to TRBJ2-7; TRBD1 matches at 7 bases. J gave up 2 bases and V 6 bases, and 7 bases lay outside the gene matches. The CDR3 contains 14 residues. Per the germline V gene, CDR1 is MDHEN and CDR2 is SYDVKM. CDR3 sequence: CASREIDRAYEQYF. As DNA, the CDR3 is TGTGCCAGCAGGGAGATAGACAGGGCCTACGAGCAGTACTTC.

This chain uses TRBV2 with TRBJ1-3; D gene uncertain. Germline-derived CDR1 and CDR2 are SNHLY and FYNNEI. Trimming removed 7 bases from V and 10 bases from J, with 11 bases in between. The length of the CDR3 is 11 residues. The CDR3 loop reads CASMQEATIYF. The CDR3 DNA reads TGTGCCAGCATGCAGGAAGCAACCATATATTTT.

This chain uses TRBV5-1 with TRBJ1-1, with D unclear. The ends were cut back, 4 bases at V and 0 bases at J, with 13 bases in the middle. There are 15 residues in the CDR3. Per the germline V gene, CDR1 is SGHRS and CDR2 is YFSETQ. CDR3 protein: CASSPQDILNTEAFF. In nucleotides, the CDR3 is TGCGCCAGCAGCCCCCAAGACATCTTGAACACTGAAGCTTTCTTT.

The chain has TRBV5-1 and TRBJ1-2; TRBD1 matches at 7 bases. The CDR3 has 14 amino acids. Germline CDR1 is SGHRS and CDR2 is YFSETQ. The V segment lost 5 bases and the J segment 5 bases; nucleotides outside the gene matches: 9. This chain's CDR3 is CASRAWDRAYGYTF. The CDR3 DNA sequence: TGCGCCAGCAGGGCTTGGGACAGAGCTTATGGCTACACCTTC.

J is TRBJ1-3 and V is TRBV7-2, with a possible D match to TRBD1 (5 bases). V lost 1 base to trimming and J lost 8 bases, with 9 bases between them. Germline CDR1 and CDR2: SGHTA and FQGNSA. CDR3 length: 13 residues. The CDR3 spells CASSLGRGDTIYF. The CDR3 nucleotides read TGTGCCAGCAGCTTAGGGAGGGGTGACACCATATATTTT. The full variable domain, completed using reference TRBV7-2 and TRBJ1-3, is GAGVSQSPSNKVTEKGKDVELRCDPISGHTALYWYRQSLGQGLEFLIYFQGNSAPDKSGLPSDRFSAERTGGSVSTLTIQRTQQEDSAVYLCASSLGRGDTIYFGEGSWLTVV.

The chain has TRBV7-2 and TRBJ2-5, with D perhaps TRBD1 (6 bases). Looked up from germline, CDR1 is SGHTA and CDR2 is FQGNSA. The CDR3 sequence is 15 residues long. Trimming stripped 4 bases from V and 0 bases from J, with 12 bases between. CDR3 nucleotide sequence: TGTGCCAGCAGCTCTTTAGGACAGAACCAAGAGACCCAGTACTTC. It translates to CASSSLGQNQETQYF. Together with reference TRBV7-2 and TRBJ2-5, the CDR3 gives the full variable domain: GAGVSQSPSNKVTEKGKDVELRCDPISGHTALYWYRQSLGQGLEFLIYFQGNSAPDKSGLPSDRFSAERTGGSVSTLTIQRTQQEDSAVYLCASSSLGQNQETQYFGPGTRLLVL.

V and J are TRBV19 and TRBJ1-5; D gene uncertain. Trimming removed 4 bases from V and 2 bases from J, with 18 bases in between. The CDR3 is made up of 17 amino acids. Germline V gene lookup returns CDR1 LNHDA and CDR2 SQIVND (reference sequence). The CDR3, as DNA: TGTGCCAGTAGTAGGGCCCTATCAGGAACTCGCAATCAGCCCCAGCATTTT. Amino acids: CASSRALSGTRNQPQHF.

In the case of this clone: The sample has other DNA sequences that encode this CDR3 too. V is TRBV18 and J is TRBJ1-5; D perhaps matches TRBD1 (5 bases). Between the trimmed V and J ends, which lost 0 bases and 2 bases, there was a span of 8 bases. The CDR3 is 15 amino acids. Germline V gene sequence: CDR1 KGHSH, CDR2 LQKENI. The CDR3 region has the DNA TGTGCCAGCTCACCACCGGGGGGAGGCAATCAGCCCCAGCATTTT. Protein sequence: CASSPPGGGNQPQHF.

The chain links TRBV28 to TRBJ1-4; 9 bases map to TRBD1. CDR3 length equals 23 residues. Germline V gene lookup returns CDR1 MDHEN and CDR2 SYDVKM. Trimming took 3 bases from V and 0 from J; bases not matched to a gene: 23. CDR3 residues: CASSFPHGGDQQGATATNEKLFF. CDR3 nucleotide sequence: TGTGCCAGCAGTTTCCCCCATGGTGGGGACCAACAGGGGGCAACGGCAACTAATGAAAAACTGTTTTTT.

The V call is TRBV10-3, the J call TRBJ2-7, with unresolved D. The germline V gene has CDR1 ENHRY and CDR2 SYGVKD. V was clipped by 10 bases and J by 2 bases, with 9 bases between them. This CDR3 is 11 amino acids long. The CDR3 nucleotides read TGTGCCACCGCTCTAACCTACGAGCAGTACTTC. Translation: CATALTYEQYF.

This clone turned up a few times. This chain links TRBV5-1 with TRBJ2-5, with 12 positions matching TRBD1. There are 20 residues in the CDR3. The germline gives CDR1 SGHRS, CDR2 YFSETQ. Trimming at V came to 4 bases and at J to 0 bases, leaving 16 bases not matched to a gene. CDR3 residues: CASSKFVPGQGARYQETQYF. The CDR3 DNA sequence: TGCGCCAGCAGCAAATTCGTTCCGGGACAGGGGGCTCGGTACCAAGAGACCCAGTACTTC.

The genes are TRBV28 and TRBJ1-1; TRBD1 might be the D (5 bases). This CDR3 has 17 residues. Germline CDR1 is MDHEN and CDR2 is SYDVKM. Trimming removed 3 bases from V and 0 bases from J, with 17 bases in between. Here the CDR3 reads CASSFLLMTEMNTEAFF. The CDR3 coding sequence is TGTGCCAGCAGTTTCCTCCTGATGACAGAAATGAACACTGAAGCTTTCTTT.

The rearrangement uses TRBV28 and TRBJ2-2; no clear D. CDR3 length: 12 amino acids. V dropped 6 bases and J dropped 6 bases, with 8 bases sitting between them. Germline CDR1 reads MDHEN; CDR2 reads SYDVKM. In DNA form, the CDR3 reads TGTGCCAGCAGCTCCTATCCCGGGGAGCTGTTTTTT. This translates into CASSSYPGELFF.